This T cell receptor (beta chain) was observed in a study of a mutant IDH1 vaccine in newly diagnosed glioma. Regarding the study as a whole: Changes to the top peripheral T cell clonotypes appeared unrelated to pseudoprogression.

As concerns this clone: The antigen is not known.

This table comes from immunoSEQ multiplex PCR, and its TCRdb copy is limited to in-frame clones, with some not included. Of approximately 56,000 clones listed, roughly 75% are singletons. Described time point: week 47, end of study. Vaccination comprised doses that each held 300 ug of mutant IDH1 20-mer peptide, plus topical imiquimod. New IDH1-mutant, ATRX-lost WHO grade 3 or 4 astrocytomas occurred in donors. The input for sequencing was PBMCs, taken from a glioma patient whose treatment included an IDH1 peptide vaccine. This TCR was recovered from a man aged 45-65 years with glioma.

The CDR3 here is CASSSGTGGNQPQHF. The DNA of the CDR3 is TGTGCCAGCAGCTCGGGTACAGGGGGCAATCAGCCCCAGCATTTT. The chain carries TRBV5-6 and TRBJ1-5; the match to TRBD1 covers 7 bases. J was trimmed by 2 bases and V by 3 bases; bases with no gene match: 5. Germline-derived CDR1 and CDR2 are SGHDT and YYEEEE. This CDR3 spans 15 amino acids. The entire variable domain, with the rest obtained from reference TRBV5-6 and TRBJ1-5, is as follows: DAGVTQSPTHLIKTRGQQVTLRCSPKSGHDTVSWYQQALGQGPQFIFQYYEEEERQRGNFPDRFSGHQFPNYSSELNVNALLLGDSALYLCASSSGTGGNQPQHFGDGTRLSIL.